This entry describes one TCR beta chain. Antigen unknown. The entry originates in a study of cytomegalovirus exposure and HLA in healthy donors. Study findings and constraints: It was reportedly the case that the classifier diagnosed cytomegalovirus status with high specificity and sensitivity.

Germline CDR1 reads MDHEN; CDR2 reads SYDVKM. The CDR3 runs to 12 residues. V was pared by 6 bases and J by 3 bases, with 9 bases between. The PCR had 60 Vbeta and 13 Jbeta primers. Generated by immunoSEQ multiplex PCR, the TCRdb table keeps only in-frame clones and is missing some. Of about 160,000 clones in the sample, approximately 75% were seen once. This sequence joins TRBV28 and TRBJ2-7; D remains unclear. Sequenced sample: PBMCs. This clonotype was sampled from a young man in good health and CMV-seropositive. The CDR3 nucleotides read TGTGCCAGCAGCCACCAGCGCTACGAGCAGTACTTC. As protein: CASSHQRYEQYF.